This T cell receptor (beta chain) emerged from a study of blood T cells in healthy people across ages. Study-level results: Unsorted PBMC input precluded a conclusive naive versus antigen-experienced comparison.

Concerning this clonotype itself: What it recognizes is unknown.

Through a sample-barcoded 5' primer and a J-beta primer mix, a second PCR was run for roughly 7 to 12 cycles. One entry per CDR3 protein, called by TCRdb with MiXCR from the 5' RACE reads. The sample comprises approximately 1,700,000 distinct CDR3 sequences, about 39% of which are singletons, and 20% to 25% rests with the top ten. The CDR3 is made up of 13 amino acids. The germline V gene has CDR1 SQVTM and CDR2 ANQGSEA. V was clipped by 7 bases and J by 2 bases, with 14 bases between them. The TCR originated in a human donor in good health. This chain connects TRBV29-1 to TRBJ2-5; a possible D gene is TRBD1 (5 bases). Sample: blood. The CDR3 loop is CSGRGRMQETQYF. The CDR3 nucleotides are TGCAGCGGAAGGGGTAGAATGCAAGAGACCCAGTACTTC.